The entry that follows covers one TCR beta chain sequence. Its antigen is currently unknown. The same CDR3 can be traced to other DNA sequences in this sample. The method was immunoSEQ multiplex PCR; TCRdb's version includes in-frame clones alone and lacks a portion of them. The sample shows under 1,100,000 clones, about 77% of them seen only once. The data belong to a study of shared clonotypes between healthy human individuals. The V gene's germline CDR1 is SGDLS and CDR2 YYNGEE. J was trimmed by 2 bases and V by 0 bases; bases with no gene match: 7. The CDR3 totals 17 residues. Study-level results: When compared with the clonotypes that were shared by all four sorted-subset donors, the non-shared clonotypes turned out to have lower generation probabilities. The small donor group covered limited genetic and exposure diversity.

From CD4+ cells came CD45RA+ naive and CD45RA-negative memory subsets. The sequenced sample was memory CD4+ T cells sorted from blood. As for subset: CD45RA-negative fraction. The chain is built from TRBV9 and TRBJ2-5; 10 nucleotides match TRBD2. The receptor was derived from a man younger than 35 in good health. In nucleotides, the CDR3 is TGTGCCAGCAGCGTAGGGGCTAGCGGGGGACCGCAAGAGACCCAGTACTTC. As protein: CASSVGASGGPQETQYF.